The entry below describes one TCR beta chain. The sample is drawn from a study of OX40 agonist ivuxolimab in advanced cancers. In germline, CDR1 is SGHRS, CDR2 YFSETQ. The CDR3 totals 15 residues. V was shortened by 2 bases and J by 0 bases, with 9 bases between the two germline ends. TCRdb's table, derived via immunoSEQ multiplex PCR, lists solely in-frame clones and lacks some. Among some 35,000 clones listed, about nine tenths were seen once. The specimen comprised CD4+ or CD8+ T cells sorted from blood, sampled in a trial of the OX40 agonist ivuxolimab. The V gene is TRBV5-1, the J gene TRBJ1-3; no firm D call. This receptor was taken from an adult with an advanced solid tumor such as melanoma, head and neck, liver or kidney cancer. The CDR3 spells CASSFGGVSGNTIYF. DNA for the CDR3: TGCGCCAGCAGCTTTGGTGGGGTCTCTGGAAACACCATATATTTT.